This passage covers 7 T cell receptor beta chains from one sample sequenced in a study of tumor and adjacent non-tumor tissue in lung cancer. The template was RNA from unsorted bulk tissue. TCRbeta libraries were built with three rounds of nested PCR, modified from ARM-PCR. TCRdb used MiXCR to reprocess the multiplex PCR reads, holding one entry per CDR3 protein. Seen here are tens of thousands of distinct CDR3 sequences, around four fifths observed once, and the top ten hold around 12%. Sequenced: lung tumor tissue. These receptors all come from a woman aged 50 to 65 with non-small cell lung cancer.

This clonotype was recorded only once. V and J are TRBV6-1 and TRBJ2-3; TRBD1 aligns across 7 bases. Trimming took 6 bases from V and 2 from J; bases not matched to a gene: 11. The CDR3 has 16 amino acids. CDR1 is MNHNS, CDR2 SASEGT, per germline. Here the CDR3 reads CASSPTGYANTDTQYF. The CDR3 DNA reads as TGTGCCAGCAGCCCGACAGGGTATGCTAACACAGATACGCAGTATTTT.

Comment on this clonotype: The CDR3 ends on some other residue instead of the conserved phenylalanine or tryptophan, so this is likely a read error. J is TRBJ2-7 and V is TRBV4-2, with 13 bases aligning to TRBD2. The length of the CDR3 is 18 residues. Germline lookup yields CDR1 LGHNA and CDR2 YNFKEQ. CDR3 protein: CVSSQEGLAGEDCYEQYL. The CDR3 DNA is TGTGTCAGCAGCCAAGAAGGACTAGCGGGAGAAGACTGCTACGAGCAGTACCTC.

This chain connects TRBV5-4 to TRBJ2-5, with D maybe TRBD2 (5 bases). This CDR3 contains 14 residues. The V gene lost 6 bases and the J gene lost 3 bases, with 15 bases spanning the gap. CDR1 and CDR2 from the germline V gene are SGHNT and YYREEE (reference sequence). CDR3 DNA: TGTGCCAGCACCTCCGCGGGTGCTGAAGAGACCCAGTACTTC. Protein: CASTSAGAEETQYF.

On this clonotype: The junction departs from germline at one end; a sequencing error may be responsible. This sequence joins TRBV4-1 and TRBJ2-7; D possibly matches TRBD1 or TRBD2 (7 bases each). The CDR3 contains 14 residues. Germline CDR1 is MGHRA and CDR2 is YSYEKL. The DNA for the CDR3 is TGCGCCAGCAGCCAAGTGCAGGGGGACTACGAGCGGTACTTC. Translating it yields CASSQVQGDYERYF.

This clonotype was recorded at least ten times. The chain combines TRBV25-1 with TRBJ2-3; 8 bases map to TRBD2. J lost 3 bases, V lost 4 bases, and 9 bases had no gene match. Germline lookup yields CDR1 MGHDK and CDR2 SYGVNS. The CDR3 covers 16 residues. The CDR3 bases are TGTGCCAGCAGTGGTTGGACTAGCAGATTAACAGATACGCAGTATTTT. Translated: CASSGWTSRLTDTQYF.

The sample holds one count of this clonotype. V and J are TRBV29-1 and TRBJ2-3; D is undetermined. CDR3 length: 13 amino acids. The germline V and J ends were trimmed by 6 bases and 5 bases, with 15 bases remaining between them. Germline V lookup: CDR1 SQVTM, CDR2 ANQGSEA. The CDR3 bases are TGCAGCGTAAGATTGGGTGCCTTAGATACGCAGTATTTT. This sequence encodes CSVRLGALDTQYF.

Regarding this clonotype: The CDR3 ends on some other residue instead of the conserved phenylalanine or tryptophan, so this is likely a read error. V usage is TRBV20-1 and J usage is TRBJ1-1; D unclear. The CDR3 has 13 residues. The germline V gene encodes CDR1 DFQATT and CDR2 SNEGSKA (reference sequence). V was pared by 8 bases and J by 2 bases, with 15 bases between. This chain's CDR3 is CSPKVTVNTEAFS. The DNA for the CDR3 is TGCAGTCCTAAGGTAACAGTTAACACTGAAGCTTTCTCT.